The clone carrying this T cell receptor beta chain has only a few counts. Its antigen is unknown. This specimen comes from a study of T cell repertoires in cytomegalovirus infection. TCRdb used MiXCR to reprocess the reads, holding one entry per CDR3 protein. This sample has some 920,000 distinct CDR3 sequences, with approximately 32% found just once. Trimming cost V 5 bases and J 0 bases, with 17 bases left between them. In germline, CDR1 is LGHDT, CDR2 YNNKEL (reference sequence). The CDR3 contains 17 residues. Findings and limits, study-wide: Pooled public TCR beta family frequency picked out CMV carriers with the relevant HLA.

The chain has TRBV3-1 and TRBJ1-3; possible D gene TRBD1, 5 bases. This receptor was identified in a human donor in good health (CMV status not recorded). Some clones in this sample may be carry-over from other donors' samples. Sequences were derived from cultured CD8+ T cells from PBMCs, sampled from culture after CMV antigen stimulation. This CDR3 is CASSIRDLGSSGNTIYF. DNA of the CDR3: TGTGCCAGCAGCATCCGGGACCTTGGGAGCTCTGGAAACACCATATATTTT.